These 15 T cell receptor beta chains were all obtained from the same sample, sequenced in a study of blood T cell repertoires in COVID-19. Method: immunoSEQ multiplex PCR; TCRdb's copy keeps in-frame clones and lacks some. The sample consists of about 320,000 clones, around 84% of them appearing once. The sequenced material came from PBMCs or T cells enriched from blood (not recorded which). Receptors originate from a woman aged 25 to 45 who had been exposed to COVID-19.

This clone has more than one count but fewer than ten. This chain uses TRBV19 with TRBJ2-2; 7 bases fit TRBD1. After removal of 6 bases from V and 4 bases from J, the junction contained 5 bases not matched to a gene. The CDR3 is 14 amino acids. Germline V lookup: CDR1 LNHDA, CDR2 SQIVND (reference sequence). The CDR3 loop is CASRTGLTTGELFF. The CDR3 DNA follows: TGTGCCAGTAGGACAGGGTTGACCACCGGGGAGCTGTTTTTT.

This clone was counted a single time. The genes are TRBV21-1 and TRBJ1-5; the tabulated D call, TRBD1, remains unverified against the DNA. TRBV21-1 constitutes a pseudogene. The CDR3 consists of 17 residues. The CDR3 coding sequence is TGTGCCAGCATCCCGGCACCCAGGGGGGCGTGCAATCAGCCCCAGCATTTT. Translated: CASIPAPRGACNQPQHF.

This sequence joins TRBV20-1 and TRBJ2-2; D is possibly TRBD2 (6 bases). This CDR3 is built from 14 residues. Germline V CDR1 and CDR2: DFQATT, SNEGSKA (reference sequence). The germline V and J ends were trimmed by 3 bases and 3 bases, with 11 bases remaining between them. The chain's CDR3 is CSASPGADTGELFF. CDR3 DNA sequence: TGCAGTGCTAGTCCGGGAGCGGACACCGGGGAGCTGTTTTTT.

This clone was counted a few times. This sequence joins TRBV6-5 and TRBJ2-1; 9 nucleotides line up with TRBD1. The V and J ends lost 4 bases and 3 bases, in that order; junction bases with no gene match: 7. CDR1 MNHEY and CDR2 SVGAGI come from the germline V gene. This CDR3 has 16 amino acids. The CDR3 region has the DNA TGTGCCAGCAGTTCTCCCGGGACAGGGATCTACAATGAGCAGTTCTTC. Its protein product is CASSSPGTGIYNEQFF.

This chain links TRBV4-1 with TRBJ1-3, with D maybe TRBD1 (6 bases). CDR3 size: 13 residues. V was trimmed by 6 bases and J by 3 bases, leaving 9 bases between them. CDR1 and CDR2 (germline): MGHRA, YSYEKL. The CDR3 bases are TGCGCCAGCAGTAGACAGGTTGGAAACACCATATATTTT. Amino acids: CASSRQVGNTIYF.

V is TRBV28 and J is TRBJ2-7, with 8 nucleotides matching TRBD1. Trimming took 6 bases from V and 3 from J; bases not matched to a gene: 13. The length of the CDR3 is 16 residues. Germline CDR1 is MDHEN and CDR2 is SYDVKM. The CDR3 protein is CASSETQGVYLYEQYF. The CDR3 nucleotides are TGTGCCAGCAGCGAAACACAGGGGGTTTACCTCTACGAGCAGTACTTC. The full variable domain, its missing parts supplied by reference TRBV28 and TRBJ2-7, is DVKVTQSSRYLVKRTGEKVFLECVQDMDHENMFWYRQDPGLGLRLIYFSYDVKMKEKGDIPEGYSVSREKKERFSLILESASTNQTSMYLCASSETQGVYLYEQYFGPGTRLTVT.

This clone appeared a single time. This chain joins TRBV25-1 and TRBJ2-7; TRBD2 might be the D (5 bases). Germline CDR1 MGHDK, CDR2 SYGVNS. Between the trimmed V and J ends, which lost 6 bases and 4 bases, there was a span of 19 bases. The CDR3 length is 15 residues. The CDR3 bases are TGTGCCAGCAGCGGCGGGTGGGGAAAGAATTACGAGCAGTACTTC. The encoded protein is CASSGGWGKNYEQYF.

The J gene is TRBJ2-3, the V gene TRBV4-2; 9 bases line up with TRBD2. CDR1 LGHNA and CDR2 YNFKEQ come from the germline V gene. The CDR3 is 18 residues long. J was trimmed by 4 bases and V by 6 bases; bases with no gene match: 17. The chain's CDR3 is CASRVGSLRGGRSDTQYF. In DNA form, the CDR3 reads TGTGCCAGCAGGGTGGGGAGCTTGCGGGGGGGCAGGTCAGATACGCAGTATTTT.

The rearrangement links TRBV9 to TRBJ2-2; 9 bases line up with TRBD2. The germline gives CDR1 SGDLS, CDR2 YYNGEE. Trimming at V came to 3 bases and at J to 0 bases, leaving 0 bases not matched to a gene. The CDR3 consists of 15 residues. CDR3 bases: TGTGCCAGCAGCGCTAGCGGGGCGAACACCGGGGAGCTGTTTTTT. This codes for CASSASGANTGELFF.

There are a few counts of this clone. At one end, the junction sequence differs from germline, possibly due to a read error. This chain links TRBV6-2 or TRBV6-3 with TRBJ1-2; 7 bases line up with TRBD1. CDR1 is MNHEY, CDR2 SVGEGT, per germline. The CDR3 totals 15 residues. The CDR3 coding sequence is TGTGCCAGCAGCCCAGGTGGACAGGCTCTGTATGTCTACACCTTC. Translation: CASSPGGQALYVYTF.

This clone was counted between two and nine times. This chain connects TRBV19 to TRBJ1-2, with D possibly being TRBD1 (6 bases). Deletions cut 6 bases from V and 8 bases from J, with 13 bases between. Germline values: CDR1 LNHDA, CDR2 SQIVND (reference sequence). CDR3 length equals 12 residues. This CDR3 is CASRSQGRGYTF. The CDR3 DNA reads as TGTGCCAGTAGATCACAGGGCAGGGGCTACACCTTC. The full variable domain, its missing parts supplied by reference TRBV19 and TRBJ1-2, is DGGITQSPKYLFRKEGQNVTLSCEQNLNHDAMYWYRQDPGQGLRLIYYSQIVNDFQKGDIAEGYSVSREKKESFPLTVTSAQKNPTAFYLCASRSQGRGYTFGSGTRLTVV.

The V and J genes are TRBV11-3 and TRBJ1-2, with D maybe TRBD1 (5 bases). V was cut by 0 bases and J by 7 bases, with 9 bases left in between. The CDR3 loop spans 13 amino acids. CDR1 and CDR2 (germline): SGHNT, YENEEA. The DNA for the CDR3 is TGTGCCAGCAGCTTAGATGAGGGACTTGGCTACACCTTC. Translation gives CASSLDEGLGYTF.

The V and J genes are TRBV28 and TRBJ2-7; D is possibly TRBD2 (6 bases). CDR3 length: 13 residues. Between the trimmed V and J ends, which lost 10 bases and 2 bases, there was a span of 15 bases. Per germline, CDR1 MDHEN and CDR2 SYDVKM. As DNA, the CDR3 is TGTGCCACCTCCGGGACTCTCCCCTACGAGCAGTACTTC. As protein: CATSGTLPYEQYF.

The chain has TRBV10-2 and TRBJ1-1; TRBD1 might be the D (5 bases). The ends were cut back, 3 bases at V and 0 bases at J, with 8 bases in the middle. This CDR3 has 14 amino acids. Germline lookup yields CDR1 WSHSY and CDR2 SAAADI. The CDR3 loop is CASSDRDLNTEAFF. The CDR3 bases are TGCGCCAGCAGTGATCGGGACTTGAACACTGAAGCTTTCTTT.

The CDR3 sequence is CASSPSGGSTGELFF. The CDR3 DNA follows: TGTGCCAGTAGCCCCTCGGGGGGTTCCACCGGGGAGCTGTTTTTT. The V call is TRBV19, the J call TRBJ2-2; TRBD2 agrees at 7 bases. The V and J ends lost 6 bases and 4 bases, in that order; junction bases with no gene match: 8. The CDR3 contains 15 residues. Germline CDR1 reads LNHDA; CDR2 reads SQIVND (reference sequence).